Listed here are 9 T cell receptor beta chains from one sample, sequenced in a study of response to subunit inactivated influenza vaccine. TCRdb ran MiXCR on the RT-PCR reads and lists one entry per CDR3 protein. This sample carries just under 550,000 distinct CDR3 sequences, approximately 20% of them seen once, and the ten largest clones take around 2.8%. In addition, the sample was reused for a study of T cells expressing NK-cell markers. That report notes: What made the TCR beta cDNA was 5'RACE template switching with UMIs.

Material: CD4+ T cells sorted from PBMCs, obtained about 12 days after vaccination. The receptor set was obtained from a man aged 50 or older who received an inactivated influenza vaccine.

The gene calls are TRBV5-1 and TRBJ2-1, with D perhaps matching TRBD2 (6 bases). This CDR3 has 12 amino acids. V lost 3 bases and J 5 bases, leaving 6 bases between the germline ends. The germline gives CDR1 SGHRS, CDR2 YFSETQ. The CDR3 region is CASSWGDNEQFF. CDR3 coding DNA: TGCGCCAGCAGCTGGGGGGACAATGAGCAGTTCTTC. Variable domain in full (rest from reference TRBV5-1 and TRBJ2-1): KAGVTQTPRYLIKTRGQQVTLSCSPISGHRSVSWYQQTPGQGLQFLFEYFSETQRNKGNFPGRFSGRQFSNSRSEMNVSTLELGDSALYLCASSWGDNEQFFGPGTRLTVL.

The sample holds a few counts of this clonotype. The gene calls are TRBV15 and TRBJ1-2; no definite D call. Per the germline V gene, CDR1 is LNHNV and CDR2 is YYDKDF (reference sequence). The V end lost 3 bases, the J end lost 4 bases, and 9 bases lay between the germline ends. The CDR3 is made up of 13 amino acids. The CDR3 spells CATSSQSFYGYTF. The CDR3, as DNA: TGTGCCACCAGCAGCCAGAGTTTCTATGGCTACACCTTC. Looking up the rest from reference TRBV15 and TRBJ1-2 gives the full variable domain: DAMVIQNPRYQVTQFGKPVTLSCSQTLNHNVMYWYQQKSSQAPKLLFHYYDKDFNNEADTPDNFQSRRPNTSFCFLDIRSPGLGDTAMYLCATSSQSFYGYTFGSGTRLTVV.

V is TRBV7-2 and J is TRBJ2-7, with 13 bases fitting TRBD2. V shed 2 bases and J 6 bases; nucleotides not matched to a gene: 1. This CDR3 is 14 amino acids long. Looked up from germline, CDR1 is SGHTA and CDR2 is FQGNSA. CDR3 amino acids: CASSLWTSGSEQYF. In DNA form, the CDR3 reads TGTGCCAGCAGCTTATGGACTAGCGGGAGCGAGCAGTACTTC.

The chain has TRBV12-3 or TRBV12-4 and TRBJ2-4; D gene unclear. Between the trimmed V and J ends, which lost 5 bases and 9 bases, there was a span of 14 bases. This CDR3 is 13 amino acids long. CDR3 region: CASSPGWSGIQYF. In nucleotides, the CDR3 is TGTGCCAGCAGTCCCGGTTGGTCGGGCATTCAGTACTTC.

The chain employs TRBV5-1 and TRBJ1-4, with 8 bases identical to TRBD1. Germline-derived CDR1 and CDR2 are SGHRS and YFSETQ. V trimming: 2 bases; J trimming: 8 bases; junction bases outside the gene matches: 8. The CDR3 is made up of 15 amino acids. CDR3 loop: CASSFGPGTGEKLFF. The CDR3 DNA reads as TGCGCCAGCAGCTTTGGGCCAGGGACAGGAGAAAAACTGTTTTTT.

The J gene is TRBJ2-7, the V gene TRBV5-1, with D hard to call. CDR1 is SGHRS and CDR2 is YFSETQ in the germline V gene. The V end was cut by 0 bases, the J end by 1 base, with 8 bases between. The CDR3 totals 14 residues. CDR3 loop: CASSLDPFSYEQYF. The CDR3 nucleotides read TGCGCCAGCAGCTTGGATCCGTTTTCCTACGAGCAGTACTTC.

This chain's CDR3 is CASSSRTSGRTDTQYF. DNA for the CDR3: TGTGCCAGCAGCTCCCGGACTAGCGGACGCACAGATACGCAGTATTTT. The chain recombines TRBV7-2 with TRBJ2-3; 10 bases are a match to TRBD2. J lost 1 base, V lost 4 bases, and 5 bases had no gene match. The germline V gene encodes CDR1 SGHTA and CDR2 FQGNSA. The CDR3 contains 16 residues.

The gene calls are TRBV28 and TRBJ2-5; D is perhaps TRBD1 (5 bases). This CDR3 is built from 16 residues. The germline CDR1 and CDR2 sequences are MDHEN and SYDVKM. Trimming stripped 1 base from V and 8 bases from J, with 20 bases between. CDR3 sequence: CASSLFKRGAGNTQYF. The CDR3 nucleotides read TGTGCCAGCAGTTTATTCAAACGTGGGGCAGGGAATACCCAGTACTTC.

The rearrangement uses TRBV20-1 and TRBJ2-5; possible D gene TRBD2, 6 bases. With 0 bases removed from V and 3 bases from J, the gap between germline ends came to 17 bases. The CDR3 sequence is 16 residues long. Germline CDR1 and CDR2: DFQATT and SNEGSKA (reference sequence). The chain's CDR3 is CSARDFLWDLEETQYF. The CDR3 DNA reads as TGCAGTGCTAGAGATTTTTTATGGGACTTAGAAGAGACCCAGTACTTC.